This record covers a single T cell receptor beta chain. There is no known antigen for this receptor. It has no much larger one-base neighbor in the sample; base qualities were not kept. Whole blood was collected in K2EDTA tubes by collaborating institutions according to the institutions' own protocols. Collaborator samples were shipped for TCRbeta analysis as frozen whole blood, isolated PBMCs, or DNA extracted from either sample type. The sample is drawn from a study of blood T cell repertoires in COVID-19 (dated by TCRdb to between 2020 and 2021). In the study overall: Samples from collaborators originated in the United States, Italy and Spain and spanned both the acute and convalescent phases of COVID-19. The material from the prospective study consisted of cDNA or gDNA derived from T cells, B-cell-depleted T cells, or PBMCs. The dataset comprised deeply sampled blood TCRbeta repertoires from subjects exposed to, actively infected with, or recovered from COVID-19. The repertoires were released in a freely available public database meant as a resource for research on the immune response to SARS-CoV-2. The samples were drawn from the first 160 participants of the ongoing ImmuneRACE study and from 1,254 subjects provided by 6 global collaborators. Sample metadata almost always included a de-identified subject ID, COVID-19 status, age in years and sex. HLA class I and class II types, where available, came from metadata supplied by the sample provider rather than from assay-based typing.

General conclusions and limits of the study: Clinical and demographic metadata were provided uncurated, with the amount varying by source and participant.

In the germline V gene, CDR1 corresponds to KGHSH and CDR2 to LQKENI. Taken from cysteine to phenylalanine, the CDR3 has 16 residues. The sequence is cut down to CDR3 DNA, 48 bases in frame from base 1. From V the trimming removes 6 bases and from J it removes 2 bases, while the gene matches leave 9 bases of the junction unaccounted for. The immunoSEQ Assay, a bias-controlled multiplex PCR, was used to amplify TCRbeta CDR3 regions from genomic DNA. From the authors' description of their analysis: The number of nucleated cells in each sample was estimated by amplification of reference gene primers within the assay. To quantify the absolute abundance of each unique TCRbeta CDR3 rearrangement, sequence reads were collapsed and filtered. For each sample, productive Simpson clonality was calculated as the square root of Simpson's diversity index across productive rearrangements. The table comes from immuneACCESS by way of TCRdb, which keeps in-frame sequences with V and J called. Part of the clones is missing from these tables; in studies checked, under half for an unresolved V gene and the rest for unknown reasons. The V and J calls and clone size are taken from that table; D and trimming were inferred from the DNA. The sample table holds around 95,000 clones, of which around four fifths were seen once. Of the sample, roughly 12% is held by the ten largest clones.

Sequenced input: peripheral blood. Here the chain combines TRBV18 and TRBJ2-5, with 10 bases matching TRBD2. The receptor was derived from a woman aged 70 to 79 with acute or convalescent COVID-19. The CDR3 here reads CASSQRGGQQQETQYF. The DNA sequence is as follows: TGTGCCAGCTCCCAGCGGGGGGGGCAGCAACAAGAGACCCAGTACTTC.